What follows are 21 T cell receptor beta chains derived from one specimen sequenced in a study of blood T cell repertoires in COVID-19. Assay: immunoSEQ multiplex PCR; the TCRdb copy retains only in-frame clones and omits some. The table records tens of thousands of clones, approximately 90% of them present only once. Sequences were obtained from peripheral blood. These receptors were collected from a human donor with active COVID-19. The donor label of this sample is uncertain.

The chain joins TRBV19 to TRBJ2-1; D is perhaps TRBD1 (6 bases). The CDR3 totals 15 residues. The germline V and J ends were trimmed by 1 base and 4 bases, with 11 bases remaining between them. Germline V gives CDR1 LNHDA, CDR2 SQIVND (reference sequence). CDR3 protein: CASSIGGRGYNEQFF. DNA of the CDR3: TGTGCCAGTAGTATAGGCGGCAGGGGATACAATGAGCAGTTCTTC.

The V and J genes are TRBV7-2 and TRBJ1-5; D is possibly TRBD1 (6 bases). The germline V gene has CDR1 SGHTA and CDR2 FQGNSA. The CDR3 totals 15 residues. V lost 5 bases and J 2 bases, leaving 13 bases between the germline ends. CDR3 bases: TGTGCCAGCAGCCTGGGGGGGCAGGGCAATCAGCCCCAGCATTTT. Protein: CASSLGGQGNQPQHF.

This clone was seen only once. This rearrangement joins TRBV27 to TRBJ2-2; 10 nucleotides line up with TRBD2. From germline, CDR1 is MNHEY and CDR2 SMNVEV (reference sequence). CDR3 length: 15 residues. V trimming: 8 bases; J trimming: 5 bases; junction bases outside the gene matches: 8. The CDR3 here is CASCGSGGDTGELFF. DNA of the CDR3: TGTGCCAGCTGTGGGAGCGGGGGGGATACCGGGGAGCTGTTTTTT.

The CDR3: CASSQDRVGADTQYF. The CDR3 nucleotides are TGCGCCAGCAGCCAAGATCGGGTAGGGGCAGATACGCAGTATTTT. This chain joins TRBV4-3 and TRBJ2-3, with a tentative D call TRBD1 (5 bases). The CDR3 is 15 residues long. V lost 0 bases and J 4 bases, leaving 11 bases between the germline ends. Looked up from germline, CDR1 is LGHNA and CDR2 is YSLEER.

The V gene is TRBV7-9, the J gene TRBJ2-7; D call uncertain. There are 13 residues in the CDR3. V was clipped by 2 bases and J by 6 bases, with 11 bases between them. Germline lookup yields CDR1 SEHNR and CDR2 FQNEAQ (reference sequence). DNA for the CDR3: TGTGCCAGCAGCTTAACCGGTACTACCGAGCAGTACTTC. It translates to CASSLTGTTEQYF.

The rearrangement links TRBV6-2 or TRBV6-3 to TRBJ1-4, with 8 bases identical to TRBD1. Trimming at V came to 5 bases and at J to 13 bases, leaving 6 bases not matched to a gene. Germline CDR1 is MNHEY and CDR2 is SVGEGT. The CDR3 runs 12 residues. CDR3 sequence reads: CASSTAGTGLFF. CDR3 coding DNA: TGTGCCAGCAGTACAGCCGGGACAGGACTGTTTTTT.

The V call is TRBV11-2, the J call TRBJ2-1; 11 bases are a match to TRBD2. CDR1 and CDR2 (germline): SGHAT, FQNNGV. V lost 2 bases to trimming and J lost 6 bases; unmatched junction nucleotides: 9. This CDR3 comprises 17 residues. The CDR3 here is CASSLRISGGEANEQFF. CDR3 nucleotides: TGTGCCAGCAGCTTACGCATTAGCGGGGGGGAAGCCAATGAGCAGTTCTTC.

The chain couples TRBV4-1 to TRBJ1-1, with 9 bases fitting TRBD1. The germline CDR1 and CDR2 sequences are MGHRA and YSYEKL. The V segment lost 1 base and the J segment 11 bases; nucleotides outside the gene matches: 11. There are 15 residues in the CDR3. The CDR3 DNA reads TGCGCCAGCAGCCAAGGGTTTCGGGACAGGGCGACGGCTTTCTTT. Its translation is CASSQGFRDRATAFF.

The V and J genes are TRBV5-1 and TRBJ1-2; 7 bases are a match to TRBD1. Germline V gene lookup returns CDR1 SGHRS and CDR2 YFSETQ. The junction had 3 bases not matched to a gene; V was cut back by 4 bases and J by 6 bases. The CDR3 has 12 residues. In DNA form, the CDR3 reads TGCGCCAGCAGCGGGCAGGGGGATGGCTACACCTTC. This gives the protein CASSGQGDGYTF. The variable domain in full, with the rest retrieved from reference TRBV5-1 and TRBJ1-2, is KAGVTQTPRYLIKTRGQQVTLSCSPISGHRSVSWYQQTPGQGLQFLFEYFSETQRNKGNFPGRFSGRQFSNSRSEMNVSTLELGDSALYLCASSGQGDGYTFGSGTRLTVV.

The gene calls are TRBV7-2 and TRBJ2-3, with D possibly matching TRBD2 (5 bases). CDR1 and CDR2 from the germline V gene are SGHTA and FQGNSA. The CDR3 runs 15 residues. The V and J ends lost 1 base and 1 base respectively, with 9 bases between them. The chain's CDR3 is CASSLGQRGTDTQYF. DNA of the CDR3: TGTGCCAGCAGCTTAGGCCAGAGGGGCACAGATACGCAGTATTTT.

This clone showed up just once. J is TRBJ1-1 and V is TRBV11-3; D perhaps matches TRBD1 (6 bases). Trimming stripped 5 bases from V and 3 bases from J, with 10 bases between. The V gene's germline CDR1 is SGHNT and CDR2 YENEEA. CDR3 size: 13 residues. CDR3 residues: CASSPDRYTEAFF. CDR3 sequence (DNA): TGTGCCAGCAGCCCGGACAGATACACTGAAGCTTTCTTT.

CDR3: CASSLTGQGQRETQYF. The CDR3, as DNA: TGTGCCAGCAGCCTGACGGGACAGGGGCAGCGGGAGACCCAGTACTTC. V usage is TRBV9 and J usage is TRBJ2-5, with 10 nucleotides matching TRBD1. The CDR3 consists of 16 residues. V was pared by 4 bases and J by 5 bases, with 11 bases of the junction left unmatched. From germline, CDR1 is SGDLS and CDR2 YYNGEE.

J is TRBJ1-6 and V is TRBV19; TRBD1 agrees at 9 bases. The J segment lost 10 bases and the V segment lost 5 bases, leaving 6 bases of the junction unmatched. Germline V CDR1 and CDR2: LNHDA, SQIVND (reference sequence). This CDR3 is 14 amino acids long. DNA of the CDR3: TGTGCCAGTAGTCCCGGACAGGGGAGCTCACCCCTCCACTTT. This sequence encodes CASSPGQGSSPLHF.

The chain employs TRBV9 and TRBJ2-2; 7 bases are a match to TRBD1. CDR3 length: 15 amino acids. The J segment lost 3 bases and the V segment lost 0 bases, leaving 2 bases of the junction unmatched. Per germline, CDR1 SGDLS and CDR2 YYNGEE. The CDR3 region is CASSVARGYTGELFF. For the CDR3, the DNA is TGTGCCAGCAGCGTAGCCAGGGGGTACACCGGGGAGCTGTTTTTT.

The V gene is TRBV5-1, the J gene TRBJ1-1, with D maybe TRBD1 (5 bases). The germline gives CDR1 SGHRS, CDR2 YFSETQ. This CDR3 has 14 residues. Trimming stripped 3 bases from V and 3 bases from J, with 12 bases between. The CDR3 sequence: CASSWDREYTEAFF. In DNA, the CDR3 is TGCGCCAGCAGCTGGGACCGGGAGTACACTGAAGCTTTCTTT.

The genes are TRBV5-4 and TRBJ2-3; TRBD1 matches at 9 bases. From germline, CDR1 is SGHNT and CDR2 YYREEE (reference sequence). Losses at the gene ends were 0 bases for V and 4 bases for J; bases not matched to a gene: 12. CDR3 length equals 18 residues. CDR3 coding DNA: TGTGCCAGCAGCTTGGACATCGAGGGGGGACAGGGCGCAGATACGCAGTATTTT. It yields the protein CASSLDIEGGQGADTQYF.

The gene calls are TRBV5-1 and TRBJ2-2; D unclear. Germline lookup yields CDR1 SGHRS and CDR2 YFSETQ. The CDR3 is made up of 13 amino acids. V lost 4 bases and J lost 1, with 5 bases in between. This CDR3 reads CASSRQNTGELFF. CDR3 DNA sequence: TGCGCCAGCAGCCGACAGAACACCGGGGAGCTGTTTTTT.

The rearrangement links TRBV6-5 to TRBJ1-4; 9 positions match TRBD1. The CDR3 consists of 15 residues. Germline lookup yields CDR1 MNHEY and CDR2 SVGAGI. V shed 7 bases, J shed 8 bases, and the junction held 11 bases outside the gene matches. This CDR3 is CASIDSGQGWEKLFF. In DNA form, the CDR3 reads TGTGCCAGCATAGACTCGGGACAGGGTTGGGAAAAACTGTTTTTT.

This rearrangement joins TRBV5-8 to TRBJ2-4; 10 bases match TRBD1. CDR3 size: 19 residues. With V trimmed by 0 bases and J by 0 bases, 9 bases remained unmatched. Germline CDR1 and CDR2: SGHTS and YDEGEE. DNA of the CDR3: TGTGCCAGCAGCTTGGCCCCGGGACAGGGGTCTGAAGCCAAAAACATTCAGTACTTC. Translating gives CASSLAPGQGSEAKNIQYF.

This chain uses TRBV9 with TRBJ2-1, with 7 bases matching TRBD1. Trimming at V came to 5 bases and at J to 10 bases, leaving 15 bases not matched to a gene. This CDR3 is 15 amino acids long. CDR1 and CDR2 from the germline V gene are SGDLS and YYNGEE. As DNA, the CDR3 is TGTGCCAGCAGTCCGAGTGGGACAGCCCCGGGGGAGCAGTTCTTC. Encoded protein: CASSPSGTAPGEQFF.

The chain links TRBV7-9 to TRBJ2-3; TRBD1 aligns across 8 bases. Trimming cost V 5 bases and J 1 base; bases outside gene matches: 5. Germline CDR1 and CDR2: SEHNR and FQNEAQ (reference sequence). This CDR3 contains 15 residues. This CDR3 reads CASSPRTGRTDTQYF. CDR3 coding DNA: TGTGCCAGCAGCCCGCGGACAGGGCGCACAGATACGCAGTATTTT.